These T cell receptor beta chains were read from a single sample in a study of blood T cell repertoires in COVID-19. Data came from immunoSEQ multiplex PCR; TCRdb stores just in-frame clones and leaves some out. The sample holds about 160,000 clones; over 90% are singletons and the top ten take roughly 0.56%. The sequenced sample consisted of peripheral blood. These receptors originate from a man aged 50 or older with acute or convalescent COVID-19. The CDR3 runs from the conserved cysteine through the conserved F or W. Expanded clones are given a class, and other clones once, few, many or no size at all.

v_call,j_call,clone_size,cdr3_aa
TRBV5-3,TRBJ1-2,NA,CARSLGVYGYTF
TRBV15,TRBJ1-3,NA,CATSRDAGLGNTIYF
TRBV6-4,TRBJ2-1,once,CASSDSWEREGRNEQFF
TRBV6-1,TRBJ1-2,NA,CASSEVLMTPNYGYTF
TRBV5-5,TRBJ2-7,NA,CASSFGRGGYYEQYF
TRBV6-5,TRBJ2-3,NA,CASRLWSGTDTQYF
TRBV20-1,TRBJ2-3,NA,CSASTLAGADTQYF
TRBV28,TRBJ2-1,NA,CASSAGTGSIEQFF
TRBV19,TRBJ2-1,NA,CASSIYGGRAYEQFF
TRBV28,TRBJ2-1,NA,CASSLVADTYNEQFF
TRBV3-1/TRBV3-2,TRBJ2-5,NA,CASSQDPSGRAETQYF
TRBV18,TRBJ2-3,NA,CASSPPGRGRSDTQYF
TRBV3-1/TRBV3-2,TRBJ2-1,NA,CASSQLRTFNEQFF
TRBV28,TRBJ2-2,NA,CASSNRGTGELFF
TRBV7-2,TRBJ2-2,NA,CASSTNANTGELFF
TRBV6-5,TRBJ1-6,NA,CASSIQGYLHSPLHF
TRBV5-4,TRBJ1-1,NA,CASSSPGTNTEAFF
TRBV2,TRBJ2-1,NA,CASRRTSGGDNEQFF
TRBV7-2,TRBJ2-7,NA,CASSLDYESSYEQYF
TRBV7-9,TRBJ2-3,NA,CASSLDGAGGSRDTQYF
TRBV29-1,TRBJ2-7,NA,CSVGTGDRWEQYF
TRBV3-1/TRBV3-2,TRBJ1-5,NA,CASSRGRVLHF
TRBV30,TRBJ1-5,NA,CAWSGALNQPQHF
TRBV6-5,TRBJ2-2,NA,CASTGTNAGELFF
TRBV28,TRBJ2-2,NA,CASSWGQGGYTGELFF
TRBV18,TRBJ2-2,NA,CASSPLAGRATGELFF
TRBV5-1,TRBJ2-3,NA,CASSLGPDTDTQYF
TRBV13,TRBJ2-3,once,CASSAGLYSTDTQYF
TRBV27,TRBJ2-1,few,CASSLSPSGKQFF
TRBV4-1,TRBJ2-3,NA,CASSQRPSGRGTDTQYF
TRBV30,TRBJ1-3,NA,CACQGVSGNTIYF
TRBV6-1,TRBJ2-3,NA,CASSEEGDTQYF
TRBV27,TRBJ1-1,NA,CASSPLSQGMGNTEAFF
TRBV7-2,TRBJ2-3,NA,CASSLPTDTQYF
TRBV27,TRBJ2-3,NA,CASSKTSGSRTDTQYF
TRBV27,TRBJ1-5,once,CASSLGDNQPQHF
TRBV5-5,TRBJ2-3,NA,CASSLWGTGSSTDTQYF
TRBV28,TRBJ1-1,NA,CASSRTGISTEAFF
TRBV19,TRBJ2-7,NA,CASSRPGQDPYEQYF
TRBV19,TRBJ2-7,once,CASSSGQGAYEQYF
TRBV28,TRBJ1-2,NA,CASSLSAGTGGGYTF
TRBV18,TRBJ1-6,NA,CASSPRSLNNSPLHF
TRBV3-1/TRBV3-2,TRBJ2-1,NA,CASSRGRAYNEQFF
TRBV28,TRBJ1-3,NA,CASSSGQLLSGNTIYF
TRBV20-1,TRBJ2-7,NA,CSASSSGRGSYEQYF
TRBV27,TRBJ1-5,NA,CASSGVHNQPQHF
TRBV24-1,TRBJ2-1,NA,CATSGVLNEQFF
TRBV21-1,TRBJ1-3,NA,CASSNPGQGLCRRNTIYF
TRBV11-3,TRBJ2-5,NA,CASSLAGGDSQETQYF
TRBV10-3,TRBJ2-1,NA,CAISESDRGDEQFF
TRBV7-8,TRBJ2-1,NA,CASSPSGLGYNEQFF
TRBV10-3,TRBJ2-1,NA,CAISSDRGPEQFF
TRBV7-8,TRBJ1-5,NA,CASRIEGAWGSNQPQHF
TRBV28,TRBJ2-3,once,CASRVAGTSDTQYF